The present entry profiles one T cell receptor beta chain with its context. What it recognizes is unknown. The data are from a study of T cells in Graves' hyperthyroidism and ophthalmopathy. Clinical symptoms, serum thyroxine, TRAb, thyroid ultrasound and orbital computed tomography established diagnosis. TCR beta CDR3 sequences were amplified from RNA transcripts. The HTBI primer set drove a first-round RT-PCR of the TCR CDR3. From the multiplex PCR reads, TCRdb called clonotypes with MiXCR, one entry per CDR3 protein. The sample has some 720,000 distinct CDR3 sequences, approximately 16% seen once. The germline CDR1 and CDR2 sequences are SQVTM and ANQGSEA. This CDR3 contains 15 residues. V dropped 8 bases and J dropped 4; count of bases not matched to a gene: 10. Study results and caveats: In the analysis, a 13 V-J model separated ophthalmopathy from stable hyperthyroidism.

The sequencing input was blood. The receptor's source is a man aged 18 to 29 with Graves' hyperthyroidism. J is TRBJ2-1 and V is TRBV29-1; 11 nucleotides line up with TRBD2. Here the CDR3 DNA reads TGCAGCCTCCCTCTAGCGGGAGGAGTTTACAATGAGCAGTTCTTC. Translating it yields CSLPLAGGVYNEQFF.